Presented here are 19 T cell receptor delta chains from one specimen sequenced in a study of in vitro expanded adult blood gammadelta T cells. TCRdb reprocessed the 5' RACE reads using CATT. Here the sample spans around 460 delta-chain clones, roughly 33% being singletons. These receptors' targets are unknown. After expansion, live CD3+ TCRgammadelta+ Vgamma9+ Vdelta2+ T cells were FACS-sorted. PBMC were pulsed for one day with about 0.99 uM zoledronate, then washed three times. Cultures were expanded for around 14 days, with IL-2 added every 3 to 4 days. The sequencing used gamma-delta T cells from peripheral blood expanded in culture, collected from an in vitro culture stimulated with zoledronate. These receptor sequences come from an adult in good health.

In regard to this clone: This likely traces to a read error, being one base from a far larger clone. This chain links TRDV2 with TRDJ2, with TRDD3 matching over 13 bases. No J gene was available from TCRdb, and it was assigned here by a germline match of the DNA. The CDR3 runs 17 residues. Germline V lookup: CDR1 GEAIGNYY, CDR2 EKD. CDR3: CACYTVLGDTGTAQLFF. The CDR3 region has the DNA TGTGCCTGTTACACCGTACTGGGGGATACGGGGACAGCACAACTCTTCTTT.

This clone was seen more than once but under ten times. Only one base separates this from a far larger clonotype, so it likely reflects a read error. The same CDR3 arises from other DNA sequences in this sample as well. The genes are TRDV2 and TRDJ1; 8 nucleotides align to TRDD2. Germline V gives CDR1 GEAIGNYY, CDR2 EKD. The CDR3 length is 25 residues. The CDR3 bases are TGTGCCTGTGACACCGTAGGCCTTCCTATTCTTGGGGATGTCCCCGCGGTACGGTACACTGATAAACTCATCTTT. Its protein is CACDTVGLPILGDVPAVRYTDKLIF.

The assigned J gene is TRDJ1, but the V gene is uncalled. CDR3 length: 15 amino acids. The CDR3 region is CACDTVSPYTDKLIF. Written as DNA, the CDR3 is TGTGCCTGTGACACCGTTAGCCCGTACACCGATAAACTCATCTTT.

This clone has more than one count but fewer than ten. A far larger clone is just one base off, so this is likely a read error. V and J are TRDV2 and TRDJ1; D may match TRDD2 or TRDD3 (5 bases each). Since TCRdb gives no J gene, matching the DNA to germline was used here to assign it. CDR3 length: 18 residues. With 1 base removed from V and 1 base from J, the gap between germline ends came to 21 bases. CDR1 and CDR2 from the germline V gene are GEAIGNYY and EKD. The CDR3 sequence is CACDTVPHILVATDKLIF. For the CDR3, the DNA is TGTGCCTGTGACACAGTTCCTCATATACTGGTAGCCACCGATAAACTCATCTTT.

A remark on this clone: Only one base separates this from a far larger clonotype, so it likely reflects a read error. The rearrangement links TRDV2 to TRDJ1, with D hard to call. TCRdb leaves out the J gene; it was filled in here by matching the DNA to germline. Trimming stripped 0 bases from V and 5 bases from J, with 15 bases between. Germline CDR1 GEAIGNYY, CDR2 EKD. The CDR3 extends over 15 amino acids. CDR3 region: CACDTIGSRTDKLIF. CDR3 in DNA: TGTGCCTGTGACACCATCGGGTCGCGTACTGATAAACTCATCTTT.

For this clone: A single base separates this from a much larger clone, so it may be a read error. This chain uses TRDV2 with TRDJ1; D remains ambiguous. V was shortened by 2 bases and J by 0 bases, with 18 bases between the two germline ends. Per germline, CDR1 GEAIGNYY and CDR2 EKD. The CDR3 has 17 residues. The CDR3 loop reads CACDILPAPSNTDKLIF. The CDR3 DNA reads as TGTGCCTGTGACATCCTGCCCGCCCCATCAAACACCGATAAACTCATCTTT.

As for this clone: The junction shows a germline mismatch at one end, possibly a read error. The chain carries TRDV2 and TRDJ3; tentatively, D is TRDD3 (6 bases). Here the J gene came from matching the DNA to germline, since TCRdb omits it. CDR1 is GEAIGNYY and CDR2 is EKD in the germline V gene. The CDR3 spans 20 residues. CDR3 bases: TGTGCCTGTGACACCGTTGCTGGGGACTCCGCCCCCTGGGACACTCGACAGATGTTTTTC. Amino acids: CACDTVAGDSAPWDTRQMFF.

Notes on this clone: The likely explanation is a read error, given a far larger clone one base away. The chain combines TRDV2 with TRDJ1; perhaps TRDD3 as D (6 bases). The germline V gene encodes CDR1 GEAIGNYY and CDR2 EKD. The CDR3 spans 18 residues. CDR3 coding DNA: TGTGCCTGTGACACAGTTCCTCATATACTGGGAGCCACCGATAAACGCATCTTT. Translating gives CACDTVPHILGATDKRIF.

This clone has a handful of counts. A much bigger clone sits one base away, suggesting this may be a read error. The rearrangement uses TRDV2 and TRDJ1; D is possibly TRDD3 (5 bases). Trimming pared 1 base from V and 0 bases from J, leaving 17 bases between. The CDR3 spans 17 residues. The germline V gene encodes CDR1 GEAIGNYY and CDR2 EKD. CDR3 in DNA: TGTGCCTGTGACACTCTGGCGGGGAAACCGTACACCGATAAACTCATCTTT. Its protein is CACDTLAGKPYTDKLIF.

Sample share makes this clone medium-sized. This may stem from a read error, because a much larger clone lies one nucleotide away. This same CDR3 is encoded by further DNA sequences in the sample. Written as DNA, the CDR3 is TGTGCCTGTGACACAGTTCCTCATATACTGGGAGCCACTGATAAACTCATCTTT. Its translation is CACDTVPHILGATDKLIF. V and J are TRDV2 and TRDJ1; a possible D gene is TRDD3 (6 bases). TCRdb offers no J gene call, so here the DNA was matched to germline to obtain one. Germline V gene data show CDR1 as GEAIGNYY and CDR2 as EKD. The CDR3 sequence is 18 residues long. V was pared by 1 base and J by 5 bases, with 25 bases between.

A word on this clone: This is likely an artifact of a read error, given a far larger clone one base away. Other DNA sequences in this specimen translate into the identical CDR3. The CDR3 loop is CACLPLLGDKRVTDKLIF. CDR3 nucleotides: TGTGCCTGTTTACCCTTACTGGGGGATAAAAGGGTAACCGATAAACTCATCTTT. The chain combines TRDV2 with TRDJ1; 11 nucleotides align to TRDD3. No J gene was available from TCRdb, and it was assigned here by a germline match of the DNA. V was pared by 6 bases and J by 2 bases, with 16 bases of the junction left unmatched. The germline gives CDR1 GEAIGNYY, CDR2 EKD. The CDR3 covers 18 residues.

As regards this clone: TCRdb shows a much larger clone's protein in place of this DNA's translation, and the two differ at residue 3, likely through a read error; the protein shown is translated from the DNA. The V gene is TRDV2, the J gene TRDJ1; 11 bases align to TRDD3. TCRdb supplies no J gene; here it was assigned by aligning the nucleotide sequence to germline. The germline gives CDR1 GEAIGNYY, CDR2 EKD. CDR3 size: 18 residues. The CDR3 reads CAYDTVAEWGIRTDKLIF. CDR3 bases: TGTGCCTATGACACCGTAGCGGAATGGGGGATACGCACCGATAAACTCATCTTT.

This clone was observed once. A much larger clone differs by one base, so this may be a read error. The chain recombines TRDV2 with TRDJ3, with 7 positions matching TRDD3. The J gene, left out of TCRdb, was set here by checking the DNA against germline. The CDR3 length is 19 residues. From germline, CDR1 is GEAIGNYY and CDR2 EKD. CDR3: CACDTAGGQSSWDARQMFF. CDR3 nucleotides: TGTGCCTGTGACACGGCTGGGGGTCAAAGCTCCTGGGACGCCCGACAGATGTTTTTC.

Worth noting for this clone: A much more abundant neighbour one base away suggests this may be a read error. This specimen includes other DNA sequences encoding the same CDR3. The CDR3 here is CACDTVGHGGADKLIF. DNA for the CDR3: TGTGCCTGTGACACCGTGGGGCACGGGGGGGCTGATAAACTCATCTTT. The chain has TRDV2 and TRDJ1; TRDD3 is a possible D gene (5 bases). The ends were cut back, 0 bases at V and 5 bases at J, with 18 bases in the middle. CDR1 GEAIGNYY and CDR2 EKD come from the germline V gene. This CDR3 comprises 16 residues.

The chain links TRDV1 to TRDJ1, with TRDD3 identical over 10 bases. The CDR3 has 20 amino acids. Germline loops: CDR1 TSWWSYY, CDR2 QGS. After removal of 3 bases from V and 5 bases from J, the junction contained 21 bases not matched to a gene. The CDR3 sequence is CALGDPWIISVLGDSDKLIF. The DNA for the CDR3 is TGTGCTCTTGGGGACCCTTGGATAATTTCGGTACTGGGGGATTCTGATAAACTCATCTTT.

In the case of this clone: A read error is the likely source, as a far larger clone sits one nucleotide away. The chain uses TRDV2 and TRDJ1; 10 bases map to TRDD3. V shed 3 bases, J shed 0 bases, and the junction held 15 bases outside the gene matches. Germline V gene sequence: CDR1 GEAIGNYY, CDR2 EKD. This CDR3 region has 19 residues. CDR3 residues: CACDDVLGDSPGYTDKLIF. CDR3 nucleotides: TGTGCCTGTGACGATGTACTGGGGGATTCGCCCGGGTACACCGATAAACTCATCTTT.

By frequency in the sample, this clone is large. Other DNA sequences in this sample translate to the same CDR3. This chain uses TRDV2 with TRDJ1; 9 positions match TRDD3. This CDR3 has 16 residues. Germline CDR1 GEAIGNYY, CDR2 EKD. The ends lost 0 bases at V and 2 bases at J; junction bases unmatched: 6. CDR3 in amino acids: CACDTVGDSGTDKLIF. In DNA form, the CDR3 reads TGTGCCTGTGACACCGTGGGGGATAGTGGAACCGATAAACTCATCTTT.

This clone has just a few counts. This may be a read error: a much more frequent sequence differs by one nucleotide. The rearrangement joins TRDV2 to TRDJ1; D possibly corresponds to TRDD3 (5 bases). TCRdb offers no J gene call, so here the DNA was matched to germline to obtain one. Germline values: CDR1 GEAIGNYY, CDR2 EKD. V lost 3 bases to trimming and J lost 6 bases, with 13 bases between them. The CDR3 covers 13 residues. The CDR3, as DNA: TGTGCCTGTGACGCATTACTGGAGCATAAACTCATCTTT. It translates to CACDALLEHKLIF.

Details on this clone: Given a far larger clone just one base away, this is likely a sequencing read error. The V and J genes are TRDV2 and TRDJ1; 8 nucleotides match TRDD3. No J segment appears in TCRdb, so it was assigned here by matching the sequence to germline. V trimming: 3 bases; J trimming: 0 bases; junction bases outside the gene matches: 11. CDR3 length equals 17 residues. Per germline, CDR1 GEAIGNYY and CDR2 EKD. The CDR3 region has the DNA TGTGCCTGTGACCCGGTACTGGGGGGGACGTACACCGATAAACTCATCTTT. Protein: CACDPVLGGTYTDKLIF.